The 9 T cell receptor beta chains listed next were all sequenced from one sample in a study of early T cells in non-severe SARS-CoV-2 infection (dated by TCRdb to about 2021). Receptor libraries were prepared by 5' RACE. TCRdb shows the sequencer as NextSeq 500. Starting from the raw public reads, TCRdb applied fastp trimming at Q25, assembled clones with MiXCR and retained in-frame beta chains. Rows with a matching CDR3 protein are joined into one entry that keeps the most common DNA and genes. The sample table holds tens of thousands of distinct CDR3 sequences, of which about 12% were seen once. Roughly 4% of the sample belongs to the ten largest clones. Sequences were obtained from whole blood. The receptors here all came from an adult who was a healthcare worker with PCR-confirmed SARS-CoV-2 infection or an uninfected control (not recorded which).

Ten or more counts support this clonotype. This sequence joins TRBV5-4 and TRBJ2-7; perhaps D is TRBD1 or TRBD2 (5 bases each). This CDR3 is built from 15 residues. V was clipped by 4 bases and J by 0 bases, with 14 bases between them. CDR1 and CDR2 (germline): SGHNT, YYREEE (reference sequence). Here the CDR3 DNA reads TGTGCCAGCAGCCCGTCTCAGGGAGCCTCCTACGAGCAGTACTTC. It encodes CASSPSQGASYEQYF.

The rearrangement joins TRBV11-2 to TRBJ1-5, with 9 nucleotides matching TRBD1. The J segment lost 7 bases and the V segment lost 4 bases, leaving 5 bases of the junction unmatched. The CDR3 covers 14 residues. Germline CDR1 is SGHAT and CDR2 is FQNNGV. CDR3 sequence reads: CASSSGTGTQPQHF. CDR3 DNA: TGTGCCAGCAGCTCCGGGACAGGGACCCAGCCCCAGCATTTT.

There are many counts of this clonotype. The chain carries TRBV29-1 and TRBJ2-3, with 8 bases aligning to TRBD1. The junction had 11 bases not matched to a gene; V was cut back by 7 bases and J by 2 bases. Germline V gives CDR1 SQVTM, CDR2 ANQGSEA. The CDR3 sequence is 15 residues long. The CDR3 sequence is CSAAKSGQDTDTQYF. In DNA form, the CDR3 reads TGCAGCGCCGCAAAATCGGGACAGGACACAGATACGCAGTATTTT.

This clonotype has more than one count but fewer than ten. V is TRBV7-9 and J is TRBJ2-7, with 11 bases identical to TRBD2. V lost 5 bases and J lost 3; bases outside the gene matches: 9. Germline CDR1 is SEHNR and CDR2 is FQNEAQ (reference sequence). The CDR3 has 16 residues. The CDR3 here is CASSPTRGLAGYEQYF. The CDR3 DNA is TGTGCCAGCAGCCCCACCCGCGGACTAGCGGGCTACGAGCAGTACTTC.

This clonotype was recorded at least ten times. CDR3 loop: CSAEMPFTDTQYF. In DNA, the CDR3 is TGCAGTGCTGAGATGCCGTTCACAGATACGCAGTATTTT. V gene TRBV20-1 combines with J gene TRBJ2-3; D uncertain. From germline, CDR1 is DFQATT and CDR2 SNEGSKA (reference sequence). Trimming stripped 5 bases from V and 2 bases from J, with 11 bases between. This CDR3 is built from 13 residues.

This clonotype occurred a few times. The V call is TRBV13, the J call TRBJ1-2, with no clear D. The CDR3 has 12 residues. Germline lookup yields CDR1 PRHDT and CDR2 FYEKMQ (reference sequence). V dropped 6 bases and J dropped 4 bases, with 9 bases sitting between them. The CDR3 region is CASSQDGYGYTF. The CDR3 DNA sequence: TGTGCCAGCAGTCAGGACGGCTATGGCTACACCTTC.

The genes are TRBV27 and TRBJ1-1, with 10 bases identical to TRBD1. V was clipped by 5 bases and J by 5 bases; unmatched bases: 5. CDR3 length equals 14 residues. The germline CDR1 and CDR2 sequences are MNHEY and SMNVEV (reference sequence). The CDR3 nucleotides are TGTGCCAGCAGTCCCCGGGACAGGGGAACTGAAGCTTTCTTT. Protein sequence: CASSPRDRGTEAFF.

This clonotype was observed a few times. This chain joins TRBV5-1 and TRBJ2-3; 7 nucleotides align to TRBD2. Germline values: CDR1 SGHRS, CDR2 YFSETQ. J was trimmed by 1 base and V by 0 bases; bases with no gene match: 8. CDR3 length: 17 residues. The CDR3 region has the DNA TGCGCCAGCAGCTTGGTCCCCGGGCTAGCGGGCACAGATACGCAGTATTTT. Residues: CASSLVPGLAGTDTQYF.

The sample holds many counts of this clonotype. The CDR3 DNA reads as TGTGCCAGCAGTTACGACTCAGCCTACAATGAGCAGTTCTTC. Residues: CASSYDSAYNEQFF. The gene calls are TRBV6-5 and TRBJ2-1; D unclear. Trimming stripped 2 bases from V and 2 bases from J, with 7 bases between. The V gene's germline CDR1 is MNHEY and CDR2 SVGAGI. This CDR3 is 14 amino acids long.